The entry below gives a single TCR beta chain sequence along with its context. The antigen remains unidentified. This record belongs to a study of cytomegalovirus exposure and HLA in healthy donors. Overall study context: In an earlier analysis, approximately 120 million unique TCR beta sequences were found from 200 million or so T cells. General study findings and limits: CMV serostatus was the sole immune exposure data available. An Asian-associated ancestry cluster reportedly showed fewer N-insertions than the roughly 600-donor mean in a later analysis.

Use of 60 Vbeta and 13 Jbeta primers characterized the PCR. The table came from immunoSEQ multiplex PCR; TCRdb's copy has only in-frame clones and leaves some out. The sample records about 220,000 clones, approximately 82% being singletons. Sequencing input: PBMCs. The sequence was obtained from a man between 18 and 29 years old in good health and CMV-seronegative.

This CDR3 reads CASKRTSGSSYEQYF. The CDR3 region has the DNA TGTGCCAGCAAACGGACTAGCGGGAGCTCCTACGAGCAGTACTTC. This chain links TRBV2 with TRBJ2-7; TRBD2 matches 13 bases. The V gene end was trimmed by 7 bases and the J gene end by 0 bases; junction bases not matched to a gene: 3. The CDR3 has 15 amino acids. The germline gives CDR1 SNHLY, CDR2 FYNNEI.